These 30 T cell receptor beta chains were sequenced from one sample in a study of T cells in Graves' hyperthyroidism and ophthalmopathy. The source material, RNA transcripts, was used to amplify TCR beta CDR3 regions. First-round RT-PCR of the TCR CDR3 relied on the HTBI primer set. Each CDR3 protein is one row after TCRdb ran MiXCR on the multiplex PCR reads. The sample lists roughly 630,000 distinct CDR3 sequences; around a sixth were seen once. What was sequenced was blood. Receptor source: a woman aged 25 to 45 with Graves' hyperthyroidism.

V usage is TRBV20-1 and J usage is TRBJ1-1; 8 bases match TRBD1. CDR1 DFQATT and CDR2 SNEGSKA come from the germline V gene (reference sequence). The CDR3 loop spans 15 amino acids. The V and J ends lost 5 bases and 1 base, in that order; junction bases with no gene match: 9. As DNA, the CDR3 is TGCAGTGCTGCACAGGGGGGTGTCTGGAACACTGAAGCTTTCTTT. Its protein product is CSAAQGGVWNTEAFF.

There are a few counts of this clonotype. The chain joins TRBV27 to TRBJ2-1, with 7 bases fitting TRBD2. After removal of 5 bases from V and 4 bases from J, the junction contained 8 bases not matched to a gene. Germline V gene sequence: CDR1 MNHEY, CDR2 SMNVEV (reference sequence). The CDR3 covers 15 residues. CDR3 amino acids: CASSLGTTTYNEQFF. CDR3 DNA sequence: TGTGCCAGCAGTCTCGGGACTACCACATACAATGAGCAGTTCTTC.

The chain has TRBV28 and TRBJ2-2; TRBD2 agrees at 11 bases. This CDR3 is built from 16 residues. Germline CDR1 and CDR2: MDHEN and SYDVKM. Losses at the gene ends were 7 bases for V and 5 bases for J; bases not matched to a gene: 9. The CDR3 region has the DNA TGTGCCAGCACCAACCTAGCGGGAGGTTGGACCGGGGAGCTGTTTTTT. Protein: CASTNLAGGWTGELFF.

This clonotype was seen repeatedly, ten times or more. The CDR3: CASSLWGQGNYGYTF. The CDR3 DNA follows: TGTGCCAGCAGTTTATGGGGACAGGGAAACTATGGCTACACCTTC. This chain uses TRBV28 with TRBJ1-2; 9 bases match TRBD1. Germline CDR1 and CDR2: MDHEN and SYDVKM. The CDR3 extends over 15 amino acids. Trimming at V came to 0 bases and at J to 2 bases, leaving 1 base not matched to a gene.

This clonotype was counted only a few times. V and J are TRBV6-1 and TRBJ2-2; perhaps TRBD1 as D (6 bases). V lost 11 bases, J lost 2 bases, and 12 bases lay in between. CDR3 length: 13 residues. The V gene's germline CDR1 is MNHNS and CDR2 SASEGT. The CDR3 loop reads CARRDTNTGELFF. CDR3 nucleotides: TGTGCCCGCCGGGACACTAACACCGGGGAGCTGTTTTTT.

This rearrangement joins TRBV20-1 to TRBJ2-7, with 7 bases that match TRBD2. CDR1 is DFQATT and CDR2 is SNEGSKA in the germline V gene (reference sequence). J was trimmed by 2 bases and V by 1 base; bases with no gene match: 2. This CDR3 is 13 amino acids long. The DNA of the CDR3 is TGCAGTGCTAGAGGTGGGAGGGCCTACGAGCAGTACTTC. It codes for CSARGGRAYEQYF.

This clonotype was seen repeatedly, ten times or more. The chain has TRBV2 and TRBJ2-2; 7 positions match TRBD2. Trimming at V came to 1 base and at J to 1 base, leaving 9 bases not matched to a gene. CDR1 is SNHLY and CDR2 is FYNNEI in the germline V gene. The CDR3 sequence is 18 residues long. This CDR3 reads CASSEGGASGVNTGELFF. CDR3 sequence (DNA): TGTGCCAGCAGTGAAGGAGGTGCTAGCGGAGTGAACACCGGGGAGCTGTTTTTT.

The chain joins TRBV19 to TRBJ2-2, with TRBD2 matching over 7 bases. The CDR3 contains 15 residues. In germline, CDR1 is LNHDA, CDR2 SQIVND (reference sequence). Losses at the gene ends were 4 bases for V and 4 bases for J; bases not matched to a gene: 6. CDR3 sequence (DNA): TGTGCCAGTAGTACCCGACTAGCCAGCACCGGGGAGCTGTTTTTT. Amino acids: CASSTRLASTGELFF.

The chain is built from TRBV6-6 and TRBJ1-3; D is ambiguous. V was cut by 2 bases and J by 1 base, with 12 bases left in between. The CDR3 consists of 16 residues. CDR1 is MNHNY, CDR2 SVGAGI, per germline (reference sequence). For the CDR3, the DNA is TGTGCCAGCAGTTACGCCCCCCCATCATCTGGAAACACCATATATTTT. Translating gives CASSYAPPSSGNTIYF.

This clonotype has at least ten counts. This sequence joins TRBV28 and TRBJ2-1; 9 nucleotides line up with TRBD2. Germline CDR1 and CDR2: MDHEN and SYDVKM. The CDR3 has 16 amino acids. The V gene end was trimmed by 8 bases and the J gene end by 7 bases; junction bases not matched to a gene: 15. The CDR3, as DNA: TGTGCCAGCCGGAAAGATTTAGCGGGAGAGAGAAATGAGCAGTTCTTC. This encodes CASRKDLAGERNEQFF.

There are many counts of this clonotype. This chain's CDR3 is CASSVKDTQYF. The CDR3 nucleotides read TGTGCCAGCAGCGTAAAAGATACGCAGTATTTT. The chain has TRBV9 and TRBJ2-3, with D uncertain. V was clipped by 1 base and J by 5 bases, with 2 bases between them. This CDR3 contains 11 residues. The germline gives CDR1 SGDLS, CDR2 YYNGEE. Variable domain in full (rest from reference TRBV9 and TRBJ2-3): DSGVTQTPKHLITATGQRVTLRCSPRSGDLSVYWYQQSLDQGLQFLIQYYNGEERAKGNILERFSAQQFPDLHSELNLSSLELGDSALYFCASSVKDTQYFGPGTRLTVL.

This clonotype appeared many times. The chain uses TRBV7-3 and TRBJ2-3; 13 positions agree with TRBD2. The CDR3 runs 16 residues. The J segment lost 6 bases and the V segment lost 3 bases, leaving 6 bases of the junction unmatched. Germline V gene data show CDR1 as SGHTA and CDR2 as FQGTGA. The CDR3 is CASSFTSGRARDTQYF. CDR3 nucleotides: TGTGCCAGCAGCTTCACTAGCGGGAGGGCCCGGGATACGCAGTATTTT. The entire variable domain, with the rest obtained from reference TRBV7-3 and TRBJ2-3, is as follows: GAGVSQTPSNKVTEKGKYVELRCDPISGHTALYWYRQSLGQGPEFLIYFQGTGAADDSGLPNDRFFAVRPEGSVSTLKIQRTERGDSAVYLCASSFTSGRARDTQYFGPGTRLTVL.

This clonotype was counted at least ten times. The genes are TRBV11-1 and TRBJ2-1, with 9 bases lining up with TRBD2. Germline CDR1 is SGHAT and CDR2 is FQDESV (reference sequence). This CDR3 has 14 residues. Trimming at V came to 3 bases and at J to 8 bases, leaving 5 bases not matched to a gene. The CDR3 DNA reads as TGTGCCAGCAGCTTCGGGGCTAGCGGGGATGAGCAGTTCTTC. It translates to CASSFGASGDEQFF.

This clonotype appeared a few times. The chain employs TRBV5-1 and TRBJ1-5; 8 bases map to TRBD1. V was pared by 2 bases and J by 4 bases, with 8 bases of the junction left unmatched. The CDR3 is made up of 16 amino acids. Germline loops: CDR1 SGHRS, CDR2 YFSETQ. For the CDR3, the DNA is TGCGCCAGCAGCTTTAACCCAGGGGGCGGGAATCAGCCCCAGCATTTT. This translates into CASSFNPGGGNQPQHF. Full variable domain (outside the CDR3, taken from reference TRBV5-1 and TRBJ1-5): KAGVTQTPRYLIKTRGQQVTLSCSPISGHRSVSWYQQTPGQGLQFLFEYFSETQRNKGNFPGRFSGRQFSNSRSEMNVSTLELGDSALYLCASSFNPGGGNQPQHFGDGTRLSIL.

This clonotype showed up just a few times. The CDR3 here is CASSTDGGGYGYTF. CDR3 nucleotide sequence: TGTGCCAGCAGCACGGACGGCGGTGGCTATGGCTACACCTTC. This chain connects TRBV7-3 to TRBJ1-2; D not resolved. V lost 5 bases and J lost 4, with 14 bases in between. The CDR3 sequence is 14 residues long. The V gene's germline CDR1 is SGHTA and CDR2 FQGTGA.

In this sample, this clonotype turned up many times. This chain links TRBV28 with TRBJ2-1; tentatively, D is TRBD1 (5 bases). The V and J ends lost 9 bases and 0 bases respectively, with 9 bases between them. CDR3 length: 13 amino acids. In germline, CDR1 is MDHEN, CDR2 SYDVKM. CDR3 region: CASWTPSYNEQFF. DNA for the CDR3: TGTGCCAGTTGGACACCCTCCTACAATGAGCAGTTCTTC.

This clonotype has only a few counts. This chain links TRBV6-1 with TRBJ2-1, with 10 bases identical to TRBD1. Germline V gene lookup returns CDR1 MNHNS and CDR2 SASEGT. V was clipped by 5 bases and J by 8 bases; unmatched bases: 9. The CDR3 consists of 15 residues. The CDR3 bases are TGTGCCAGCAGTTTGGGACAGGGGTTTTTTGATGAGCAGTTCTTC. Protein sequence: CASSLGQGFFDEQFF.

This clonotype showed up many times. This chain uses TRBV2 with TRBJ2-1; D gene uncertain. The CDR3 is made up of 12 amino acids. The V gene lost 2 bases and the J gene lost 7 bases, with 6 bases spanning the gap. CDR1 and CDR2 from the germline V gene are SNHLY and FYNNEI. CDR3 region: CASSESRNEQFF. CDR3 sequence (DNA): TGTGCCAGCAGTGAATCCCGAAATGAGCAGTTCTTC.

This clonotype appeared many times. This chain links TRBV24-1 with TRBJ2-3; the D is unclear. Germline V gene lookup returns CDR1 KGHDR and CDR2 SFDVKD. This CDR3 is built from 14 residues. V was pared by 10 bases and J by 0 bases, with 13 bases between. The CDR3 sequence is CATVDSLSTDTQYF. CDR3 DNA sequence: TGTGCCACAGTCGATTCGCTCAGCACAGATACGCAGTATTTT.

This clonotype came up many times. The chain employs TRBV7-2 and TRBJ2-1, with 9 bases fitting TRBD2. With 5 bases clipped from V and 4 bases from J, the junction kept 6 bases outside the gene matches. The CDR3 extends over 15 amino acids. CDR1 and CDR2 (germline): SGHTA, FQGNSA. The CDR3 DNA reads TGTGCCAGCAGCGGCACTAGCGGGCCTTACAATGAGCAGTTCTTC. Translated, it gives CASSGTSGPYNEQFF.

This clonotype showed up many times. The rearrangement joins TRBV6-5 to TRBJ2-5; 16 nucleotides agree with TRBD2. This CDR3 contains 17 residues. The germline gives CDR1 MNHEY, CDR2 SVGAGI. Trimming at V came to 1 base and at J to 3 bases, leaving 2 bases not matched to a gene. The CDR3 here is CASSYLGLAGGEETQYF. CDR3 sequence (DNA): TGTGCCAGCAGTTACTTGGGACTAGCGGGAGGGGAAGAGACCCAGTACTTC.

The chain joins TRBV24-1 to TRBJ1-2, with a possible D match to TRBD1 (5 bases). CDR3 length: 18 residues. With 2 bases removed from V and 1 base from J, the gap between germline ends came to 19 bases. CDR1 is KGHDR, CDR2 SFDVKD, per germline. CDR3 in amino acids: CATSDSPKAGGFNYGYTF. CDR3 bases: TGTGCCACCAGTGATTCCCCCAAAGCCGGGGGTTTTAACTATGGCTACACCTTC.

This clonotype came up many times. The CDR3 sequence: CASRSQYNSPLHF. CDR3 bases: TGTGCCAGCAGATCCCAGTATAATTCACCCCTCCACTTT. The V and J genes are TRBV28 and TRBJ1-6; D remains unclear. V was pared by 6 bases and J by 4 bases, with 7 bases between. CDR3 length: 13 residues. Germline assignment: CDR1 MDHEN and CDR2 SYDVKM.

The rearrangement links TRBV12-5 to TRBJ2-1, with D unresolved. Germline CDR1 and CDR2: LGHNT and FRNRAP. The CDR3 runs 14 residues. V dropped 9 bases and J dropped 0 bases, with 12 bases sitting between them. In DNA form, the CDR3 reads TGTGCTAGCACCACCCCGCGCTCCTACAATGAGCAGTTCTTC. It codes for CASTTPRSYNEQFF.

This clonotype came up a few times. V usage is TRBV9 and J usage is TRBJ2-1, with D tentatively TRBD2 (6 bases). Deletions cut 2 bases from V and 4 bases from J, with 16 bases between. The CDR3 length is 16 residues. The germline gives CDR1 SGDLS, CDR2 YYNGEE. The CDR3 coding sequence is TGTGCCAGCAGCGTTAACAGGCAGGAGGGATACAATGAGCAGTTCTTC. Amino acid sequence: CASSVNRQEGYNEQFF.

This clonotype was found many times. The V gene is TRBV28, the J gene TRBJ2-1, with 12 nucleotides matching TRBD2. Germline values: CDR1 MDHEN, CDR2 SYDVKM. There are 16 residues in the CDR3. Losses at the gene ends were 5 bases for V and 5 bases for J; bases not matched to a gene: 7. The CDR3 spells CASSLPGLAGNNEQFF. In DNA, the CDR3 is TGTGCCAGCAGTCTTCCGGGACTAGCGGGCAACAATGAGCAGTTCTTC.

This clonotype has a handful of counts. The CDR3 spells CASSPSGPEQFF. The CDR3 nucleotides are TGTGCCAGCAGCCCCAGTGGCCCTGAGCAGTTCTTC. The gene calls are TRBV7-2 and TRBJ2-1; no firm D call. The CDR3 loop spans 12 amino acids. The V end lost 5 bases, the J end lost 9 bases, and 11 bases lay between the germline ends. The germline V gene encodes CDR1 SGHTA and CDR2 FQGNSA.

This clonotype showed up many times. V and J are TRBV24-1 and TRBJ2-5; D possibly corresponds to TRBD1 (6 bases). CDR3 size: 15 residues. Germline CDR1 KGHDR, CDR2 SFDVKD. V lost 0 bases and J lost 3, with 10 bases in between. CDR3 bases: TGTGCCACCAGTGATTTGGCTGGGGGCGAAGAGACCCAGTACTTC. Its protein product is CATSDLAGGEETQYF.

The chain carries TRBV4-1 and TRBJ2-1; 14 nucleotides align to TRBD2. In germline, CDR1 is MGHRA, CDR2 YSYEKL. The CDR3 is 19 amino acids. V trimming: 0 bases; J trimming: 9 bases; junction bases outside the gene matches: 13. The CDR3 loop is CASSQDPRGTSGSGGEQFF. CDR3 in DNA: TGCGCCAGCAGCCAAGATCCTAGGGGGACTAGCGGGAGCGGGGGTGAGCAGTTCTTC.

This clonotype showed up just a few times. V is TRBV27 and J is TRBJ1-2, with TRBD1 matching 7 bases. There are 13 residues in the CDR3. Germline values: CDR1 MNHEY, CDR2 SMNVEV (reference sequence). The V segment lost 11 bases and the J segment 7 bases; nucleotides outside the gene matches: 13. For the CDR3, the DNA is TGTGCCGGCCGCCCCACAGGGGCTAGTGGCTACACCTTC. Translation: CAGRPTGASGYTF.